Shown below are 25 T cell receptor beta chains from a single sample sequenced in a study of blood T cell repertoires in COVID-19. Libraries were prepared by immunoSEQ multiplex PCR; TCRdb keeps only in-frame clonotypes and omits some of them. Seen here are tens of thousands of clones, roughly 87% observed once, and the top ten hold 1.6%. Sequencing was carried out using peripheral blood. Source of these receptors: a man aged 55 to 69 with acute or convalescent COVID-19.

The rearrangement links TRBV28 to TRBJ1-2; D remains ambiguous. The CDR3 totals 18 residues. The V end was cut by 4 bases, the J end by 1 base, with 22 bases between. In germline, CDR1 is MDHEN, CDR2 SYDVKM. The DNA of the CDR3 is TGTGCCAGCAGTTCCCTCCCTAATTCCCTGATTATTAACTATGGCTACACCTTC. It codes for CASSSLPNSLIINYGYTF.

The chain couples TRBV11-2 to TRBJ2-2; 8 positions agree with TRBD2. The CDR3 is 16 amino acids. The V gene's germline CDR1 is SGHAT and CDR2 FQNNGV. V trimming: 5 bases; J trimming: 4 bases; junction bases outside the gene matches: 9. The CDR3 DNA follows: TGTGCCAGCAGCCCTGGTGTGCGGGGGGTCACCGGGGAGCTGTTTTTT. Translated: CASSPGVRGVTGELFF.

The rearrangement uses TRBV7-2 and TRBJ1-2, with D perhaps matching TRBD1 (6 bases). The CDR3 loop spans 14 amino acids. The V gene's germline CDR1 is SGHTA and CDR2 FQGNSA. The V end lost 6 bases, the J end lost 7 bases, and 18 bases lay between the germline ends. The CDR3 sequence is CASRRVGAAGGYTF. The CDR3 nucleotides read TGTGCCAGCAGACGGGTGGGGGCCGCGGGTGGCTACACCTTC.

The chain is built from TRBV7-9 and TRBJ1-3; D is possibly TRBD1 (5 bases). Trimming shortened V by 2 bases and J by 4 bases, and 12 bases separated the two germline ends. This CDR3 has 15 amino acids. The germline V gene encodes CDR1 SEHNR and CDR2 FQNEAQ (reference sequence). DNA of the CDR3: TGTGCCAGCAGCTTACTCGGGACTAGAGGAAACACCATATATTTT. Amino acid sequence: CASSLLGTRGNTIYF.

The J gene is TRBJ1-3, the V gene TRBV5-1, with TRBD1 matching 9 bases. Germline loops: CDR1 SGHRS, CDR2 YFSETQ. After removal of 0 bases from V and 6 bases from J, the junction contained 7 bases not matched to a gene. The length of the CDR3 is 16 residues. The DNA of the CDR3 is TGCGCCAGCAGCTTGGAACAGGGACAGGGAGCAAACACCATATATTTT. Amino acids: CASSLEQGQGANTIYF.

The CDR3, as DNA: TGTGCCAGCAGCTTGGATAGGAGCACCGGGGAGCTGTTTTTT. It codes for CASSLDRSTGELFF. V and J are TRBV5-6 and TRBJ2-2, with D uncertain. The V gene lost 0 bases and the J gene lost 4 bases, with 7 bases spanning the gap. CDR1 and CDR2 (germline): SGHDT, YYEEEE. The CDR3 runs to 14 residues. The variable domain in full, completed from reference TRBV5-6 and TRBJ2-2, reads DAGVTQSPTHLIKTRGQQVTLRCSPKSGHDTVSWYQQALGQGPQFIFQYYEEEERQRGNFPDRFSGHQFPNYSSELNVNALLLGDSALYLCASSLDRSTGELFFGEGSRLTVL.

This CDR3 is CASSLAGDEGEQFF. The CDR3 nucleotides read TGCGCCAGCAGCTTAGCAGGGGACGAAGGTGAGCAGTTCTTC. The V call is TRBV5-1, the J call TRBJ2-1, with D possibly matching TRBD1 (6 bases). Germline CDR1 and CDR2: SGHRS and YFSETQ. The CDR3 sequence is 14 residues long. V lost 2 bases, J lost 9 bases, and 15 bases lay in between.

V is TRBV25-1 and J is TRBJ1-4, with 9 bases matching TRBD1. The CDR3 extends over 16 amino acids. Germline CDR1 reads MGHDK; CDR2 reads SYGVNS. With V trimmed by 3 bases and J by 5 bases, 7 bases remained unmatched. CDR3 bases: TGTGCCAGCAGTGATAAAGGGACAGGGACCAATGAAAAACTGTTTTTT. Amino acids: CASSDKGTGTNEKLFF.

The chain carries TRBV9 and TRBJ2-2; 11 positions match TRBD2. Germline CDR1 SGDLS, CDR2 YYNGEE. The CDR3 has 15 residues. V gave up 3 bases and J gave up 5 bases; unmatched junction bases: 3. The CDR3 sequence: CASSAIAGGTGELFF. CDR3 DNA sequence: TGTGCCAGCAGCGCTATAGCGGGGGGGACCGGGGAGCTGTTTTTT.

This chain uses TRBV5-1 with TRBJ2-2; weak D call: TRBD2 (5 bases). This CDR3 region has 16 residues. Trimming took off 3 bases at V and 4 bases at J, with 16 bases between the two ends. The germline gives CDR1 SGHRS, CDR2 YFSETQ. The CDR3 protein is CASSSRGSAFTGELFF. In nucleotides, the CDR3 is TGCGCCAGCAGCTCCCGAGGTAGCGCGTTCACCGGGGAGCTGTTTTTT.

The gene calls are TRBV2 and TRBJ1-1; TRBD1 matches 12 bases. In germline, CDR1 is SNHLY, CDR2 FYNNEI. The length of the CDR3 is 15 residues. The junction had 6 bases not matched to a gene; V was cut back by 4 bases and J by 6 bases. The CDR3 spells CASSVGTGGFSEAFF. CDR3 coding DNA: TGTGCCAGCAGTGTCGGGACAGGGGGCTTCTCTGAAGCTTTCTTT.

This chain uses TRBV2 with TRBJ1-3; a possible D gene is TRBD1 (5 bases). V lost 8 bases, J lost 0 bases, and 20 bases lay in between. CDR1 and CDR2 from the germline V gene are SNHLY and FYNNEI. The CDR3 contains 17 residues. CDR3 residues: CASLKGRTTLSGNTIYF. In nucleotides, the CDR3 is TGTGCCAGCCTAAAAGGGAGGACAACCCTCTCTGGAAACACCATATATTTT.

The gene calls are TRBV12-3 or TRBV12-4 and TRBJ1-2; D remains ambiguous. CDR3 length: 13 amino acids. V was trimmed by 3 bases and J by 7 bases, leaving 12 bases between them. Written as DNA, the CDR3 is TGTGCCAGCAGTTTGAGGGTCTCGGTTGGCTACACCTTC. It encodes CASSLRVSVGYTF.

Here the CDR3 DNA reads TGTGCCAGCACTGGGGACAGTGATTCGGGCAACGAGCAGTACTTC. Translated: CASTGDSDSGNEQYF. The V call is TRBV6-5, the J call TRBJ2-7; 7 nucleotides align to TRBD1. The J segment lost 5 bases and the V segment lost 7 bases, leaving 14 bases of the junction unmatched. This CDR3 spans 15 amino acids. Looked up from germline, CDR1 is MNHEY and CDR2 is SVGAGI.

CDR3 sequence reads: CASSPQRGGIRTDTQYF. In DNA, the CDR3 is TGTGCCAGCAGCCCTCAACGGGGGGGGATACGGACAGATACGCAGTATTTT. The V and J genes are TRBV9 and TRBJ2-3; 8 positions match TRBD2. Trimming at V came to 4 bases and at J to 3 bases, leaving 13 bases not matched to a gene. The CDR3 extends over 17 amino acids. Germline V gene sequence: CDR1 SGDLS, CDR2 YYNGEE.

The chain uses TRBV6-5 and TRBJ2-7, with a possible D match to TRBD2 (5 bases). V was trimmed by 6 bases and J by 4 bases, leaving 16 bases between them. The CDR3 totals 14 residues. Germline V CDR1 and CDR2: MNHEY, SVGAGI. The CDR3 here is CASSSRGRAYEQYF. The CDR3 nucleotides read TGTGCCAGCAGCTCTCGGGGTAGGGCGTACGAGCAGTACTTC.

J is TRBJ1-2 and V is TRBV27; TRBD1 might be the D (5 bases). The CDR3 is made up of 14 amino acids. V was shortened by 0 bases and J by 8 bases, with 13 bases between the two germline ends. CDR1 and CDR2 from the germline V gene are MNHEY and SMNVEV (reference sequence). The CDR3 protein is CASSLSGLPQGYTF. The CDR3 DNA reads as TGTGCCAGCAGTTTATCGGGGCTACCCCAGGGCTACACCTTC.

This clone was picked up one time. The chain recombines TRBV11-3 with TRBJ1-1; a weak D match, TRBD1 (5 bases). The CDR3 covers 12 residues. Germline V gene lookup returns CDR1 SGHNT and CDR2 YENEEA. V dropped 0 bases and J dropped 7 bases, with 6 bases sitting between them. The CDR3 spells CASSLDTGEAFF. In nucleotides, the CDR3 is TGTGCCAGCAGCTTAGATACAGGTGAAGCTTTCTTT. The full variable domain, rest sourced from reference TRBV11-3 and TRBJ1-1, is EAGVVQSPRYKIIEKKQPVAFWCNPISGHNTLYWYLQNLGQGPELLIRYENEEAVDDSQLPKDRFSAERLKGVDSTLKIQPAELGDSAVYLCASSLDTGEAFFGQGTRLTVV.

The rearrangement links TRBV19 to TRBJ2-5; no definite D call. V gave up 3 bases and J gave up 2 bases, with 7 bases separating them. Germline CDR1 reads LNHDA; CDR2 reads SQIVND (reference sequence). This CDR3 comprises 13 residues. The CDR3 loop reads CASSITRQETQYF. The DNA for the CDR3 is TGTGCCAGTAGTATCACACGTCAAGAGACCCAGTACTTC.

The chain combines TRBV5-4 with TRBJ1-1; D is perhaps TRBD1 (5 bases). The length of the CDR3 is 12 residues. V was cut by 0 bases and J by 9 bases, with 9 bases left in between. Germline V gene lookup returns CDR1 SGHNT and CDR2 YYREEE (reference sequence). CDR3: CASSLEGAQAFF. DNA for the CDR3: TGTGCCAGCAGCTTGGAAGGGGCGCAAGCTTTCTTT.

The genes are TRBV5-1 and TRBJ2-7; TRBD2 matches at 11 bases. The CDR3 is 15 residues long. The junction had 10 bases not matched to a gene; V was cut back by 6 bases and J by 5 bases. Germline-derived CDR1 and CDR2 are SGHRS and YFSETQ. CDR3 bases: TGCGCCAGCAAAAAGATAGCGGGGGGGCCAGACGAGCAGTACTTC. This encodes CASKKIAGGPDEQYF.

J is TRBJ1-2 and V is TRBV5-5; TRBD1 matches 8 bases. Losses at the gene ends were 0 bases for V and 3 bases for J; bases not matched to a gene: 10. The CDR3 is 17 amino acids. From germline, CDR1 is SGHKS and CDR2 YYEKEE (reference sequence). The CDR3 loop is CASSLDPTGGTYYGYTF. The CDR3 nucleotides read TGTGCCAGCAGCTTGGACCCCACAGGGGGGACGTACTATGGCTACACCTTC. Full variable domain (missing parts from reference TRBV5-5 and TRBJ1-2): DAGVTQSPTHLIKTRGQQVTLRCSPISGHKSVSWYQQVLGQGPQFIFQYYEKEERGRGNFPDRFSARQFPNYSSELNVNALLLGDSALYLCASSLDPTGGTYYGYTFGSGTRLTVV.

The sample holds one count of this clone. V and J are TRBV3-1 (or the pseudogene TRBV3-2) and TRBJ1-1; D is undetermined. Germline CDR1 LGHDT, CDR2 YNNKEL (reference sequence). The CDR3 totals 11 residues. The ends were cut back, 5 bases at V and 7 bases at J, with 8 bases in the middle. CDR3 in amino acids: CASSYTNEAFF. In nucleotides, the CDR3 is TGTGCCAGCAGCTACACTAATGAAGCTTTCTTT.

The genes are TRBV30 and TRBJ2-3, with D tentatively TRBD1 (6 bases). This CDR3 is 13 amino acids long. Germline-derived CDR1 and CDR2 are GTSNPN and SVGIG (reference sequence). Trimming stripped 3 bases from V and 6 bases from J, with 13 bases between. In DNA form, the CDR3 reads TGTGCCTGGAGGGACTGGGGACATGATACGCAGTATTTT. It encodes CAWRDWGHDTQYF.

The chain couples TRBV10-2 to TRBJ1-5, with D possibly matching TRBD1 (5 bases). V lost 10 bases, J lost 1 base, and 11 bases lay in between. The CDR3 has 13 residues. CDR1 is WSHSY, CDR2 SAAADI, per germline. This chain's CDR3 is CATQQESNQPQHF. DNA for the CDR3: TGCGCCACTCAACAGGAAAGCAATCAGCCCCAGCATTTT.